The clone carrying this T cell receptor beta chain came up once. These data are taken from a study of shared T cell receptors in the human thymus. V dropped 8 bases and J dropped 7; count of bases not matched to a gene: 4. This CDR3 is built from 12 residues. Per germline, CDR1 SNHLY and CDR2 FYNNEI. Assay: immunoSEQ multiplex PCR; the TCRdb copy retains only in-frame clones and omits some. The table lists hundreds of thousands of clones, 95% of them singletons. The chain recombines TRBV2 with TRBJ1-2; TRBD1 aligns across 10 bases. The clonotype was recovered from a human donor. The sample consisted of thymocytes. CDR3 DNA sequence: TGTGCCAGCCTGAGGGACAGGGGTGGCTACACCTTC. Translated, it gives CASLRDRGGYTF. Full variable domain (rest looked up from reference TRBV2 and TRBJ1-2): EPEVTQTPSHQVTQMGQEVILRCVPISNHLYFYWYRQILGQKVEFLVSFYNNEISEKSEIFDDQFSVERPDGSNFTLKIRSTKLEDSAMYFCASLRDRGGYTFGSGTRLTVV.